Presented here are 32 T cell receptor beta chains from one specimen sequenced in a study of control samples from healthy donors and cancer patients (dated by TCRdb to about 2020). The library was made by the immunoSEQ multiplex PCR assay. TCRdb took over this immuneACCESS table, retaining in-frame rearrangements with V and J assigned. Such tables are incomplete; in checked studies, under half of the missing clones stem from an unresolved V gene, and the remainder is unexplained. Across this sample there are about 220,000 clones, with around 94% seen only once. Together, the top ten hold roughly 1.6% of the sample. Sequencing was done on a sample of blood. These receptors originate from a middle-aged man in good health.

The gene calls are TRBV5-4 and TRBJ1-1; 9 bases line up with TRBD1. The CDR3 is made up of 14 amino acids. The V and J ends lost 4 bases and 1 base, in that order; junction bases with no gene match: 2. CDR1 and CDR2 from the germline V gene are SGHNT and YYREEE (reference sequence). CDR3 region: CASSGQGTNTEAFF. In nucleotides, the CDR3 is TGTGCCAGCAGCGGACAGGGGACGAACACTGAAGCTTTCTTT.

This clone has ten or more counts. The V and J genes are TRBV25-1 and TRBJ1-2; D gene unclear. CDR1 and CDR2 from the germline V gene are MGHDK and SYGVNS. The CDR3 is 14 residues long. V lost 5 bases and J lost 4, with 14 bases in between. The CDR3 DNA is TGTGCCAGCAGTCCCCCAGGCGTCTTCTATGGCTACACCTTC. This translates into CASSPPGVFYGYTF.

The CDR3 loop reads CASSRVSYGYTF. CDR3 nucleotide sequence: TGTGCCAGCAGTAGGGTCAGTTATGGCTACACCTTC. V is TRBV28 and J is TRBJ1-2; D unresolved. CDR3 length: 12 residues. The germline V gene has CDR1 MDHEN and CDR2 SYDVKM. V was pared by 5 bases and J by 5 bases, with 9 bases between.

This chain's CDR3 is CASSLHWGVWNTEAFF. The CDR3 coding sequence is TGTGCCAGCAGCTTGCATTGGGGGGTGTGGAACACTGAAGCTTTCTTT. The gene calls are TRBV5-5 and TRBJ1-1, with D maybe TRBD1 (5 bases). The CDR3 covers 16 residues. Germline loops: CDR1 SGHKS, CDR2 YYEKEE (reference sequence). Trimming cost V 1 base and J 1 base, with 14 bases left between them.

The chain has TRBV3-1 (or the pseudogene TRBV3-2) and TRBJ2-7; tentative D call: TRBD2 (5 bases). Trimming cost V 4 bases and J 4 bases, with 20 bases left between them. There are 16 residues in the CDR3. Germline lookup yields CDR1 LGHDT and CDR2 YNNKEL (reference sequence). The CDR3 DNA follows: TGTGCCAGCAGCCCAGGAGGAGGCCGAGGGTCATACGAGCAGTACTTC. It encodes CASSPGGGRGSYEQYF.

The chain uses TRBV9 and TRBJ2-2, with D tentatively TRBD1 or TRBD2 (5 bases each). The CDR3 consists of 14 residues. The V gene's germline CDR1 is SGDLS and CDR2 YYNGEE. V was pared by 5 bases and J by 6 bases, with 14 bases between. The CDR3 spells CASSRDLVAGELFF. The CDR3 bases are TGTGCCAGCAGTCGGGACCTGGTCGCCGGGGAGCTGTTTTTT.

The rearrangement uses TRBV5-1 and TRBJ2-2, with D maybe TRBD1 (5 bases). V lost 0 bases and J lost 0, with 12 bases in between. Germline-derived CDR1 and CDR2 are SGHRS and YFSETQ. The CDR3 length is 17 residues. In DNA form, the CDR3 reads TGCGCCAGCAGCTTGGGGGGCAGCCTTTCGAACACCGGGGAGCTGTTTTTT. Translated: CASSLGGSLSNTGELFF.

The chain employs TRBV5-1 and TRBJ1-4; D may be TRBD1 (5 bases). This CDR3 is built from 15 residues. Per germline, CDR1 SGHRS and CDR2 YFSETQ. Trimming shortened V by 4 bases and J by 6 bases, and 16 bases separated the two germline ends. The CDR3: CASSRSGPPDEKLFF. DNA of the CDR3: TGCGCCAGCAGCCGATCAGGGCCCCCGGATGAAAAACTGTTTTTT.

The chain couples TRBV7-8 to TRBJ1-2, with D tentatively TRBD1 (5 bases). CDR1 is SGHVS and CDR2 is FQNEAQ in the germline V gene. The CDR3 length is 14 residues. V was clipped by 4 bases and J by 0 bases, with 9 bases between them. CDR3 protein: CASSWGTANYGYTF. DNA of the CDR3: TGTGCCAGCAGCTGGGGGACCGCTAACTATGGCTACACCTTC.

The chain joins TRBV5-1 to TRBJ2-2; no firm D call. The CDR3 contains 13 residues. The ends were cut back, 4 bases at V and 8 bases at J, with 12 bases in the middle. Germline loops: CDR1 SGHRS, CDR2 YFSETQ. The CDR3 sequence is CASSDQTAGELFF. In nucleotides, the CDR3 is TGCGCCAGCAGCGACCAAACGGCTGGGGAGCTGTTTTTT. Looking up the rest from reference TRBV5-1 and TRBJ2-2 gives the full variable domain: KAGVTQTPRYLIKTRGQQVTLSCSPISGHRSVSWYQQTPGQGLQFLFEYFSETQRNKGNFPGRFSGRQFSNSRSEMNVSTLELGDSALYLCASSDQTAGELFFGEGSRLTVL.

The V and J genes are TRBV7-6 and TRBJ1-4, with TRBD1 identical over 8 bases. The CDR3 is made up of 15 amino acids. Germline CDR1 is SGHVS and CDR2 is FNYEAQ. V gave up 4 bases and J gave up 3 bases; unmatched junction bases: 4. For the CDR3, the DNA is TGTGCCAGCAGCTCACCGACAGGGGCTAATGAAAAACTGTTTTTT. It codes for CASSSPTGANEKLFF.

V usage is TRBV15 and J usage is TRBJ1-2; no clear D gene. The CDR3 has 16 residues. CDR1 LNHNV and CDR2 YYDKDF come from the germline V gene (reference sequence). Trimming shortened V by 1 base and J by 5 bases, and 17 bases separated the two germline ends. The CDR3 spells CATSRGRLAIGYGYTF. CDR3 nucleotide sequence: TGTGCCACCAGCAGAGGTCGACTAGCTATTGGATATGGCTACACCTTC.

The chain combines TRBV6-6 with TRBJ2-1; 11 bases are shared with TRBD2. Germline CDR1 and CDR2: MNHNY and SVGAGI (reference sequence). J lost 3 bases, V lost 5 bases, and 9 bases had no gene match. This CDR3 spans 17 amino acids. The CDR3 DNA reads TGTGCCAGCAGTCAGGAGCTAGCGGGGGGATACTACAATGAGCAGTTCTTC. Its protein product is CASSQELAGGYYNEQFF.

The CDR3 DNA reads TGTGCCAGCAGCGTAGGGCTCTACTACGAGCAGTACTTC. It is translated as CASSVGLYYEQYF. The V and J genes are TRBV9 and TRBJ2-7, with D unresolved. The CDR3 extends over 13 amino acids. Per germline, CDR1 SGDLS and CDR2 YYNGEE. Between the trimmed V and J ends, which lost 0 bases and 3 bases, there was a span of 7 bases.

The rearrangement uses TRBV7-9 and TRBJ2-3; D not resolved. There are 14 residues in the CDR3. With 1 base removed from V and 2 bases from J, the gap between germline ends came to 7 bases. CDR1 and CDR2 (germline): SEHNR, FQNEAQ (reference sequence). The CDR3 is CASSLVLATDTQYF. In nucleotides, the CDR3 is TGTGCCAGCAGCTTAGTTTTAGCCACAGATACGCAGTATTTT.

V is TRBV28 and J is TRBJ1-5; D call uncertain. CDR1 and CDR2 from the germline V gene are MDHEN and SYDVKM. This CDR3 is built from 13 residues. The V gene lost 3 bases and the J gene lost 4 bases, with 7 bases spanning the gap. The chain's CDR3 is CASSFGPNQPQHF. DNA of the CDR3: TGTGCCAGCAGTTTCGGACCTAATCAGCCCCAGCATTTT.

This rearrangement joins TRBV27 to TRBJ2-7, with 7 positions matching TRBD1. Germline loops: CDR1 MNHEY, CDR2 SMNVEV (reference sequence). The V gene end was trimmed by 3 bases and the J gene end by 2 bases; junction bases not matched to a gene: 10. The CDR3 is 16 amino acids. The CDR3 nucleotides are TGTGCCAGCAGTTTTACCTACCGGGACAGCACCTACGAGCAGTACTTC. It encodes CASSFTYRDSTYEQYF.

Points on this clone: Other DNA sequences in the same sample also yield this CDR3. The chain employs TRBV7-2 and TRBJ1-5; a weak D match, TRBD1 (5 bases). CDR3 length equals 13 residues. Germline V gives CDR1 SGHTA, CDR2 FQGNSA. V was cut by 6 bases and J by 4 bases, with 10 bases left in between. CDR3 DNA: TGTGCCAGCAGTTGGGACCGGAATCAGCCCCAGCATTTT. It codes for CASSWDRNQPQHF.

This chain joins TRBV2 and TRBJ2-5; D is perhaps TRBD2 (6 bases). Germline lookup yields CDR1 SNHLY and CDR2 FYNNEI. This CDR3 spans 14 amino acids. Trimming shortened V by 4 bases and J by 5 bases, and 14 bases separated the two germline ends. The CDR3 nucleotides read TGTGCCAGCAGTGGCGGAGCAGGGAGGGAGACCCAGTACTTC. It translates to CASSGGAGRETQYF.

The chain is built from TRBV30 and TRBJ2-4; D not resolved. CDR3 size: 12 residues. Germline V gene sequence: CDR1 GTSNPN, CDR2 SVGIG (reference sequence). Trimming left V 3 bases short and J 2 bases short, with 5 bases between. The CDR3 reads CAWSGSKNIQYF. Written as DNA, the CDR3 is TGTGCCTGGAGCGGATCCAAAAACATTCAGTACTTC.

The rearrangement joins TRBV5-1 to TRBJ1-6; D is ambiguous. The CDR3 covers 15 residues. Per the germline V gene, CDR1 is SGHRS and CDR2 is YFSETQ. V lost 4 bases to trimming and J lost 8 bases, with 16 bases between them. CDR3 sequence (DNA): TGCGCCAGCAGCCCCGGACCCGGCGAGGATTCACCCCTCCACTTT. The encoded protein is CASSPGPGEDSPLHF.

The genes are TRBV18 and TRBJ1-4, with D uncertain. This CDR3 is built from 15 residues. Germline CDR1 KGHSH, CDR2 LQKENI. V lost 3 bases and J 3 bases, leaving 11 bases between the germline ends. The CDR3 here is CASSPAVQSNEKLFF. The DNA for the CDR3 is TGTGCCAGCTCACCCGCCGTGCAGTCTAATGAAAAACTGTTTTTT.

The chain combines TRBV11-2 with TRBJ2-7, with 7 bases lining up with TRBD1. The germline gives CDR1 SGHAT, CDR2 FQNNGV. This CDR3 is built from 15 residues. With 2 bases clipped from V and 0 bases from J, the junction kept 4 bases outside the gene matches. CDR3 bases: TGTGCCAGCAGCTTATTTTGGGACAGCTCCTACGAGCAGTACTTC. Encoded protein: CASSLFWDSSYEQYF.

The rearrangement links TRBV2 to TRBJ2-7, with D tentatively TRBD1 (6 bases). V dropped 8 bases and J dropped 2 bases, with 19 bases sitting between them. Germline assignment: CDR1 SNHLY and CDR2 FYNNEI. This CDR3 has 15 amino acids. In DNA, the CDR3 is TGTGCCAGCGGTGGGGGTGGGGGCCCTACCTACGAGCAGTACTTC. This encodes CASGGGGGPTYEQYF.

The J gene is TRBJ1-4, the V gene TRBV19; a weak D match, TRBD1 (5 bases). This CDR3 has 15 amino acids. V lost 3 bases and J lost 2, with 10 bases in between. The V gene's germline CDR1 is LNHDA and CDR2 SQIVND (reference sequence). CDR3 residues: CASSMWGRTNEKLFF. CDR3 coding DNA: TGTGCCAGTAGTATGTGGGGACGGACTAATGAAAAACTGTTTTTT.

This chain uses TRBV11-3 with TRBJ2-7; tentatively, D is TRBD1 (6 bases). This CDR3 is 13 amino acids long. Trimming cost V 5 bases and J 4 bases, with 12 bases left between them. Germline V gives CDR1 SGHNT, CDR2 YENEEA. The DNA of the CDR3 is TGTGCCAGCAGCCTAACACAGGGTTACGAGCAGTACTTC. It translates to CASSLTQGYEQYF.

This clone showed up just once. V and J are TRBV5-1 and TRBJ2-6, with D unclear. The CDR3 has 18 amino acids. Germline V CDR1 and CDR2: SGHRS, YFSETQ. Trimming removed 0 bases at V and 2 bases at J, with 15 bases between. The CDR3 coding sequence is TGCGCCAGCAGCTTGGAACCGAGTCTTTCGGCTGGGGCCAACGTCCTGACTTTC. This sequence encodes CASSLEPSLSAGANVLTF.

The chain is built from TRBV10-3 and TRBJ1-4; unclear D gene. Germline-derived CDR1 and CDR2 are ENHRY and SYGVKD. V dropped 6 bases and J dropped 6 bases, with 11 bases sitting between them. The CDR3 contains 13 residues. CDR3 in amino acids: CAIRSGGDEKLFF. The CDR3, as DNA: TGTGCCATCAGGTCCGGAGGCGATGAAAAACTGTTTTTT.

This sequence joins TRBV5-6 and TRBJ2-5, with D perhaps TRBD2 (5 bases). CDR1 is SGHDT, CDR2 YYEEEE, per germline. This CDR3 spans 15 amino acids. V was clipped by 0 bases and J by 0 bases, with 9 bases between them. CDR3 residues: CASSLVRDYQETQYF. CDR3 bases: TGTGCCAGCAGCTTGGTCCGGGATTACCAAGAGACCCAGTACTTC.

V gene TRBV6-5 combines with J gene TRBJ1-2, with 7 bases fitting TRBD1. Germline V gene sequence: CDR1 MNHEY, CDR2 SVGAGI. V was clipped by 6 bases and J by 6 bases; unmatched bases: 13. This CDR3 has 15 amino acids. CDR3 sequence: CASRSGQARVHGYTF. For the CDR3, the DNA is TGTGCCAGCAGATCAGGACAGGCAAGAGTTCATGGCTACACCTTC.

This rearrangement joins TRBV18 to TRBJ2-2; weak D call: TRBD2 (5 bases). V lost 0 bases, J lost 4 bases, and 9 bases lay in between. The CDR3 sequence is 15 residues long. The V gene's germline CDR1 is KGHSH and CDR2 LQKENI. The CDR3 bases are TGTGCCAGCTCACCACCATCGGGGAGCACCGGGGAGCTGTTTTTT. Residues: CASSPPSGSTGELFF.

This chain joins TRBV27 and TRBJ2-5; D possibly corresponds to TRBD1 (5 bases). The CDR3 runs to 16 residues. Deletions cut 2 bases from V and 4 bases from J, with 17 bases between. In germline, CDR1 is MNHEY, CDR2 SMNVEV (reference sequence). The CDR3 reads CASSLNAGLEGETQYF. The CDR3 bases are TGTGCCAGCAGTTTAAACGCAGGGTTAGAAGGAGAGACCCAGTACTTC.